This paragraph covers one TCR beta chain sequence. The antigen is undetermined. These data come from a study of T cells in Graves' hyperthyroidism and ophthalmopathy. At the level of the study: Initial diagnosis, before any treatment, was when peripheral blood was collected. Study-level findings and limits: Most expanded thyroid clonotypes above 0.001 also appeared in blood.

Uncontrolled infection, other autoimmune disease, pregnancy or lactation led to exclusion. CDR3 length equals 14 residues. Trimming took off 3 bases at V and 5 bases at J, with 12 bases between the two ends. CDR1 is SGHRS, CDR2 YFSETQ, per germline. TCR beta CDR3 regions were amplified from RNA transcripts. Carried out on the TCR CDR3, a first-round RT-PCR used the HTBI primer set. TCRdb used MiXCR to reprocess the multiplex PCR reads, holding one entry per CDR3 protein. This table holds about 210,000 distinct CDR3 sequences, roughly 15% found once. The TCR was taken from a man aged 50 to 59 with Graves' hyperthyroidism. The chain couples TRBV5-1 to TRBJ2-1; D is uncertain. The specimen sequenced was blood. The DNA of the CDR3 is TGCGCCAGCAGCTGGGCCCCGCGAAACAATGAGCAGTTCTTC. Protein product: CASSWAPRNNEQFF.